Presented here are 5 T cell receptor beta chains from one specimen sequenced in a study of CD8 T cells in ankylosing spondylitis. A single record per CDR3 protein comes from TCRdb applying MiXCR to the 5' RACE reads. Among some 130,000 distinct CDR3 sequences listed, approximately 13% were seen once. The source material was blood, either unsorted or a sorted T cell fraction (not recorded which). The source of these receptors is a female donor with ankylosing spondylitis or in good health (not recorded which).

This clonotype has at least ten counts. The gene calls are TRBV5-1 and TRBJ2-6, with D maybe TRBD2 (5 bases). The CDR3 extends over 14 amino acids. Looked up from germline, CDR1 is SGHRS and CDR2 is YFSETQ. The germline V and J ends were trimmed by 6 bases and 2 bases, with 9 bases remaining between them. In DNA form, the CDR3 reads TGCGCCAGCATGAGGGATACTGGGGCCAACGTCCTGACTTTC. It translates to CASMRDTGANVLTF.

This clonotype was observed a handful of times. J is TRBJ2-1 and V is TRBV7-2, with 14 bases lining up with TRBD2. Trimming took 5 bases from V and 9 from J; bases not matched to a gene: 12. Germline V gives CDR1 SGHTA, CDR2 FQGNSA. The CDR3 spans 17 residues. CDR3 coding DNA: TGTGCCAGCAGCCTCACTACGGGGACTAGCGGGAGATCTGAGCAGTTCTTC. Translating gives CASSLTTGTSGRSEQFF.

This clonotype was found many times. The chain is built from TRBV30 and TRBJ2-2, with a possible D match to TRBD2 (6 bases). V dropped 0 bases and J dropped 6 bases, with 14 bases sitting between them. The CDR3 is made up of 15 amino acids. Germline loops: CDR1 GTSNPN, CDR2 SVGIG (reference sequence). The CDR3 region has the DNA TGTGCCTGGAGTGTACTCCGGGGGAGCGCCGGGGAGCTGTTTTTT. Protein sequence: CAWSVLRGSAGELFF.

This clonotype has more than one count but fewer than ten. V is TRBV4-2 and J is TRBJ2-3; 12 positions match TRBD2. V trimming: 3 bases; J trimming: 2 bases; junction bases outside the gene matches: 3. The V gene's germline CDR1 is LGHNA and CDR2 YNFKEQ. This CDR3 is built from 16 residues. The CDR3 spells CASSQASGGVTDTQYF. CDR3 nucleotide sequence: TGTGCCAGCAGCCAGGCTAGCGGGGGGGTCACAGATACGCAGTATTTT.

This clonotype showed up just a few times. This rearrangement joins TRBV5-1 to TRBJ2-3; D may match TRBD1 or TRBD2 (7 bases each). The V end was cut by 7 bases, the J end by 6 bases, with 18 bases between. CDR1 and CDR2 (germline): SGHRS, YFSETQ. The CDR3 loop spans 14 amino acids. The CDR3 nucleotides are TGCGCCAGCGCATCGACCCAGGGGGGGGATACGCAGTATTTT. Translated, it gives CASASTQGGDTQYF.